This T cell receptor beta chain was profiled in a study of blood T cell repertoires in COVID-19. Study at large: Acute and convalescent COVID-19 samples came from the United States, Italy and Spain. Nucleic acid was either cDNA or gDNA, and it came from T cells, B-cell-depleted T cells, or PBMCs.

Per the original methods: Scientists estimated how many nucleated cells there were by amplifying reference gene primers. Sequencing was performed with immunoSEQ multiplex PCR; in TCRdb, only in-frame clones are kept and a portion is missing. The D gene and trimming were derived from the DNA, and the V and J assignments and clone size from that table. The sample includes about 200,000 clones, over 70% of them seen just once. The receptor was derived from a man aged 35 to 55 with acute or convalescent COVID-19. The sequenced sample was peripheral blood.

CDR3 loop: CASSVAPGGYGNTIYF. In DNA, the CDR3 is TGTGCCAGCAGCGTAGCCCCAGGGGGATATGGAAACACCATATATTTT. The chain uses TRBV9 and TRBJ1-3, with TRBD1 matching 7 bases. Unmatched junction bases numbered 6, after V lost 0 bases and J lost 3 bases. CDR1 SGDLS and CDR2 YYNGEE come from the germline V gene. The CDR3 loop spans 16 amino acids.